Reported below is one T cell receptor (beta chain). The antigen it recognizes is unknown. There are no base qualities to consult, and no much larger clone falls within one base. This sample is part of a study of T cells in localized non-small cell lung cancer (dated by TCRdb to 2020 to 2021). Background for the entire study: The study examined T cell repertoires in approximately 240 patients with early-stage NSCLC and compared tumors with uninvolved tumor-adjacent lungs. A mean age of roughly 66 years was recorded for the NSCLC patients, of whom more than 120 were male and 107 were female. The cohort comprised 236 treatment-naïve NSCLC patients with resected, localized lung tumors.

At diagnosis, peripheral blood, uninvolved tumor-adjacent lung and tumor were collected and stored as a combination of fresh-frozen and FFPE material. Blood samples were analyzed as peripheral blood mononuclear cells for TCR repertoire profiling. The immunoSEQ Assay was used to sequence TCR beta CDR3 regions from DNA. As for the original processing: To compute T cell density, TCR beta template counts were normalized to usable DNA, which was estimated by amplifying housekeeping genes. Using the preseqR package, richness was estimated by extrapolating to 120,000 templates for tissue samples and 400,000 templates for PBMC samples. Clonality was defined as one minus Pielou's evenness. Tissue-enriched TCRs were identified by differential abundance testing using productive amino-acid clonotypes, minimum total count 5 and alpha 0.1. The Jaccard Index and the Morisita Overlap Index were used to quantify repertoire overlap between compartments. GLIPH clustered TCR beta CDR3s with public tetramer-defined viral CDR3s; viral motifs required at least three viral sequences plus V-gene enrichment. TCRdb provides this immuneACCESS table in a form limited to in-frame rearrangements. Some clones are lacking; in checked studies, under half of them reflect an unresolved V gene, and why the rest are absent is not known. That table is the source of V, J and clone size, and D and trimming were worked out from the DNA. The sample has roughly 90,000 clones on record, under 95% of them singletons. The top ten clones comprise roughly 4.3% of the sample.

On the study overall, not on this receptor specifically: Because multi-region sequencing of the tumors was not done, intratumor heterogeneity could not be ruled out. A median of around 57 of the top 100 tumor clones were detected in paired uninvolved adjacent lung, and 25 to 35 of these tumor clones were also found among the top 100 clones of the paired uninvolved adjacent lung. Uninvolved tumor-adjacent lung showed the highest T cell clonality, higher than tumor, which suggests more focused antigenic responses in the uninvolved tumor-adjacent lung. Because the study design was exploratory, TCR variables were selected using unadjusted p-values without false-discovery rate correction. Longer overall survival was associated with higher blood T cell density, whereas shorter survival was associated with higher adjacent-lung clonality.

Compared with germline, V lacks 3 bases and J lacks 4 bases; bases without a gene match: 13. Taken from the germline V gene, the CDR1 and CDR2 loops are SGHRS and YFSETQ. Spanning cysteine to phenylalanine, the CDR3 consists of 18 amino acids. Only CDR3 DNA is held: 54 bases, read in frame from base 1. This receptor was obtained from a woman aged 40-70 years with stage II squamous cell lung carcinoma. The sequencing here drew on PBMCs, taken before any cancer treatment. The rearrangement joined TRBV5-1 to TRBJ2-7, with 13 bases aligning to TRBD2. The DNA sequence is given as TGCGCCAGCAGCTCTAGGCCCGGACTAGCGGGAGCTCTATACGAGCAGTACTTC. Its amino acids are CASSSRPGLAGALYEQYF. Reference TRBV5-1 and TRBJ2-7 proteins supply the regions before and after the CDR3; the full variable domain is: KAGVTQTPRYLIKTRGQQVTLSCSPISGHRSVSWYQQTPGQGLQFLFEYFSETQRNKGNFPGRFSGRQFSNSRSEMNVSTLELGDSALYLCASSSRPGLAGALYEQYFGPGTRLTVT.